Following are 17 T cell receptor beta chains from one sample sequenced in a study of regulatory T cells in long-lasting Graves disease. Both iRepertoire HTBI primers and Arm-PCR of CDR3 regions were used to build the TCR beta libraries. Via MiXCR, TCRdb re-called the multiplex PCR reads, giving one row per CDR3 protein. Here the sample spans hundreds of thousands of distinct CDR3 sequences, around 32% being singletons. Described time point: persistent/refractory GD, antithyroid drugs over 5 years with positive TRAb. After RNA was extracted from PBMCs, the TCR library was made from it. The material was peripheral blood mononuclear cells (PBMCs), obtained when the disease was refractory, from a patient treated with antithyroid drugs. The receptors were sampled from a female donor with Graves disease.

This clonotype was counted between two and nine times. The rearrangement uses TRBV29-1 and TRBJ2-7, with 11 bases lining up with TRBD2. Trimming cost V 6 bases and J 0 bases; bases outside gene matches: 4. The CDR3 is 14 residues long. Germline values: CDR1 SQVTM, CDR2 ANQGSEA. For the CDR3, the DNA is TGCAGCGTAAGGACTAGCGGGCTCTCCTACGAGCAGTACTTC. It codes for CSVRTSGLSYEQYF.

This clonotype was observed a handful of times. The chain has TRBV20-1 and TRBJ2-7, with D perhaps TRBD2 (6 bases). The V and J ends lost 5 bases and 3 bases respectively, with 14 bases between them. This CDR3 contains 13 residues. Germline CDR1 DFQATT, CDR2 SNEGSKA (reference sequence). The CDR3 DNA follows: TGCAGTGCTCCTCGGGGGAACCTCTACGAGCAGTACTTC. Translation: CSAPRGNLYEQYF.

The chain combines TRBV20-1 with TRBJ2-5; the D is unclear. There are 10 residues in the CDR3. Germline-derived CDR1 and CDR2 are DFQATT and SNEGSKA (reference sequence). Trimming removed 0 bases from V and 13 bases from J, with 9 bases in between. CDR3 residues: CSARDLDLYF. The CDR3 DNA sequence: TGCAGTGCTAGAGATCTAGATCTGTACTTC.

V is TRBV27 and J is TRBJ1-1, with D unresolved. The CDR3 has 13 residues. The ends were cut back, 2 bases at V and 7 bases at J, with 11 bases in the middle. Germline values: CDR1 MNHEY, CDR2 SMNVEV (reference sequence). The DNA of the CDR3 is TGTGCCAGCAGTTTAGGATATAGGCTTGAAGCTTTCTTT. As protein: CASSLGYRLEAFF.

This clonotype was observed a handful of times. V and J are TRBV6-1 and TRBJ1-5; 7 bases line up with TRBD1. The CDR3 spans 15 residues. The V and J ends lost 4 bases and 7 bases, in that order; junction bases with no gene match: 10. Germline assignment: CDR1 MNHNS and CDR2 SASEGT. CDR3 residues: CASSAFDRAGQPQHF. In DNA, the CDR3 is TGTGCCAGCAGTGCTTTTGACAGGGCCGGCCAGCCCCAGCATTTT.

This chain connects TRBV7-6 to TRBJ2-7; 7 bases are a match to TRBD1. Germline CDR1 reads SGHVS; CDR2 reads FNYEAQ. The CDR3 totals 14 residues. The junction had 5 bases not matched to a gene; V was cut back by 2 bases and J by 4 bases. As DNA, the CDR3 is TGTGCCAGCAGCTTAACAGGGGACGGTTACGAGCAGTACTTC. The encoded protein is CASSLTGDGYEQYF.

This chain connects TRBV20-1 to TRBJ1-2; a possible D gene is TRBD1 (6 bases). The CDR3 is 14 amino acids. V was pared by 6 bases and J by 8 bases, with 22 bases between. Germline values: CDR1 DFQATT, CDR2 SNEGSKA (reference sequence). CDR3 amino acids: CSAGPPMGGKGYTF. CDR3 coding DNA: TGCAGTGCCGGACCACCCATGGGGGGCAAAGGCTACACCTTC.

The chain is built from TRBV20-1 and TRBJ1-6; no definite D call. Trimming left V 6 bases short and J 14 bases short, with 14 bases between. This CDR3 is built from 11 residues. Germline V gives CDR1 DFQATT, CDR2 SNEGSKA (reference sequence). The CDR3: CSATDGKSLHF. The CDR3 nucleotides read TGCAGTGCGACCGACGGCAAATCCCTCCACTTT.

The rearrangement links TRBV7-7 to TRBJ2-2; D gene unclear. The CDR3 covers 14 residues. Germline values: CDR1 SSHAT, CDR2 FNYEAQ (reference sequence). V gave up 1 base and J gave up 6 bases, with 9 bases separating them. The DNA for the CDR3 is TGTGCCAGCAGCTTAGACGCAGAATCCGGGGAGCTGTTTTTT. This sequence encodes CASSLDAESGELFF.

The gene calls are TRBV12-3 or TRBV12-4 and TRBJ2-3; 7 bases align to TRBD2. The CDR3 loop spans 14 amino acids. V trimming: 4 bases; J trimming: 4 bases; junction bases outside the gene matches: 5. CDR3 in amino acids: CASSWAGEADTQYF. The CDR3 DNA reads TGTGCCAGCAGTTGGGCGGGGGAGGCAGATACGCAGTATTTT.

There are many counts of this clonotype. The chain is built from TRBV28 and TRBJ1-6; D might be TRBD1 (5 bases). The CDR3 is 17 amino acids. Germline-derived CDR1 and CDR2 are MDHEN and SYDVKM. Deletions cut 5 bases from V and 5 bases from J, with 19 bases between. Written as DNA, the CDR3 is TGTGCCAGCAGTATCAATCCAGGGTCTGCCGATAATTCACCCCTCCACTTT. It translates to CASSINPGSADNSPLHF.

The V gene is TRBV25-1, the J gene TRBJ2-5, with 9 bases identical to TRBD1. The CDR3 consists of 17 residues. Per the germline V gene, CDR1 is MGHDK and CDR2 is SYGVNS. V lost 1 base and J lost 5; bases outside the gene matches: 11. The CDR3 DNA follows: TGTGCCAGCAGTGAATTGATGGGGACAGGGTTCGCGGAGACCCAGTACTTC. Amino acid sequence: CASSELMGTGFAETQYF.

This clonotype appeared a few times. This chain joins TRBV3-1 and TRBJ2-7, with a weak D call TRBD2 (6 bases). The germline V and J ends were trimmed by 0 bases and 5 bases, with 14 bases remaining between them. The CDR3 contains 15 residues. Germline CDR1 is LGHDT and CDR2 is YNNKEL (reference sequence). CDR3 region: CASSQDFWGVNEQYF. For the CDR3, the DNA is TGTGCCAGCAGCCAAGATTTCTGGGGGGTGAACGAGCAGTACTTC.

This clonotype was counted a few times. V gene TRBV6-4 combines with J gene TRBJ1-2, with a possible D match to TRBD1 (5 bases). The CDR3 is 13 amino acids. V was shortened by 5 bases and J by 6 bases, with 13 bases between the two germline ends. CDR1 MRHNA and CDR2 SNTAGT come from the germline V gene. The CDR3 nucleotides are TGTGCCAGCAGTTCGGGACTGCGGCATGGCTACACCTTC. Protein sequence: CASSSGLRHGYTF.

The gene calls are TRBV7-3 and TRBJ1-2; 7 bases are a match to TRBD1. The CDR3 spans 15 residues. Germline CDR1 and CDR2: SGHTA and FQGTGA. V shed 0 bases, J shed 4 bases, and the junction held 5 bases outside the gene matches. CDR3 loop: CASSLTVGGPYGYTF. The CDR3 DNA sequence: TGTGCCAGCAGCTTAACCGTAGGGGGCCCCTATGGCTACACCTTC.

The rearrangement uses TRBV9 and TRBJ2-7; the D is unclear. The V gene lost 1 base and the J gene lost 1 base, with 15 bases spanning the gap. The CDR3 runs 16 residues. CDR1 and CDR2 from the germline V gene are SGDLS and YYNGEE. The chain's CDR3 is CASSVRGEWKSYEQYF. In nucleotides, the CDR3 is TGTGCCAGCAGCGTAAGAGGAGAATGGAAGTCCTACGAGCAGTACTTC. Full variable domain (missing parts from reference TRBV9 and TRBJ2-7): DSGVTQTPKHLITATGQRVTLRCSPRSGDLSVYWYQQSLDQGLQFLIQYYNGEERAKGNILERFSAQQFPDLHSELNLSSLELGDSALYFCASSVRGEWKSYEQYFGPGTRLTVT.

The J gene is TRBJ2-7, the V gene TRBV12-5, with TRBD1 identical over 7 bases. CDR1 and CDR2 from the germline V gene are LGHNT and FRNRAP. The V and J ends lost 6 bases and 3 bases, in that order; junction bases with no gene match: 8. The CDR3 is 14 residues long. The CDR3 DNA reads TGTGCTAGTGGATACGGGACAGCGATCTACGAGCAGTACTTC. Protein: CASGYGTAIYEQYF. Drawing the rest from reference TRBV12-5 and TRBJ2-7, the complete variable domain is DARVTQTPRHKVTEMGQEVTMRCQPILGHNTVFWYRQTMMQGLELLAYFRNRAPLDDSGMPKDRFSAEMPDATLATLKIQPSEPRDSAVYFCASGYGTAIYEQYFGPGTRLTVT.